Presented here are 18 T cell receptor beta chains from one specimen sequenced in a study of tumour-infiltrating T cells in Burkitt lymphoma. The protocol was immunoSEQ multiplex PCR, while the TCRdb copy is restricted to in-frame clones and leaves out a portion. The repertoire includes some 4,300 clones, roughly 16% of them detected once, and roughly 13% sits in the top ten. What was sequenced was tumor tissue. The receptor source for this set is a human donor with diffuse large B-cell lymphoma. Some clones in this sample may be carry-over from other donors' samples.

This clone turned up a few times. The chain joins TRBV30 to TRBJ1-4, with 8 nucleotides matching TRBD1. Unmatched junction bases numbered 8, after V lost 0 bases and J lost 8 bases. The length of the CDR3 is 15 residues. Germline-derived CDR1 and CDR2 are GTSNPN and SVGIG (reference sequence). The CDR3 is CAWSVLRGRGEKLFF. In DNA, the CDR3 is TGTGCCTGGAGTGTACTCAGGGGGCGCGGAGAAAAACTGTTTTTT.

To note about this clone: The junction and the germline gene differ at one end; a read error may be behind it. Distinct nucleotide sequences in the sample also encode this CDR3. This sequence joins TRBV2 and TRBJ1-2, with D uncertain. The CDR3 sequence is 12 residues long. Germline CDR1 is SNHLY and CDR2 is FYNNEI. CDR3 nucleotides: TGCGCCAGCAAACGAACCGACTATGGCTACACCTTC. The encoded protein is CASKRTDYGYTF.

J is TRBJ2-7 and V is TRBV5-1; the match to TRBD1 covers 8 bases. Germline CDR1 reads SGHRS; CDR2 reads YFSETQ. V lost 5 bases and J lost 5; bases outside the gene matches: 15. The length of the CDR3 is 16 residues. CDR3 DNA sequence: TGCGCCAGCAGTCGTGGACAGGGACACCTCCTAGACGAGCAGTACTTC. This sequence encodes CASSRGQGHLLDEQYF.

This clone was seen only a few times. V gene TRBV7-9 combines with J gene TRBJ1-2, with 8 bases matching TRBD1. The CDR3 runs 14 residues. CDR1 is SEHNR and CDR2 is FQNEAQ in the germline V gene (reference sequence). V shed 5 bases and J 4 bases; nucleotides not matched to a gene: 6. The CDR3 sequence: CASSPRTGTYGYTF. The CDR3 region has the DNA TGTGCCAGCAGCCCGCGGACAGGGACCTATGGCTACACCTTC.

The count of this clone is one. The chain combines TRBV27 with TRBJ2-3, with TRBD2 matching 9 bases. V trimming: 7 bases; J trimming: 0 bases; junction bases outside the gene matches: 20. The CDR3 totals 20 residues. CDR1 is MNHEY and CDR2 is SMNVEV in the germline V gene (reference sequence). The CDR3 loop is CASNTALVAGVHFSTDTQYF. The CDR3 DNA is TGTGCCAGCAATACGGCCCTGGTAGCGGGGGTACATTTTAGCACAGATACGCAGTATTTT.

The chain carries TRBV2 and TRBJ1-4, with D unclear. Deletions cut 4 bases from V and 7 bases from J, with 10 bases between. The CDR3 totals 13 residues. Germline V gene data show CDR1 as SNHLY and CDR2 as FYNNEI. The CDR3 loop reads CASSGQRGEKLFF. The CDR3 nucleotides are TGTGCCAGCAGTGGGCAGAGAGGTGAAAAACTGTTTTTT.

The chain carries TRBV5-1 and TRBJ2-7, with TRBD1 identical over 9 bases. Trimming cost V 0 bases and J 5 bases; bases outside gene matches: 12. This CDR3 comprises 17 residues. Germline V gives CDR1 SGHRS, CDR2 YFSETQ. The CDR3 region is CASSLGQAGTGLDEQYF. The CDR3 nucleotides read TGCGCCAGCAGCTTGGGACAAGCCGGGACAGGGCTGGACGAGCAGTACTTC.

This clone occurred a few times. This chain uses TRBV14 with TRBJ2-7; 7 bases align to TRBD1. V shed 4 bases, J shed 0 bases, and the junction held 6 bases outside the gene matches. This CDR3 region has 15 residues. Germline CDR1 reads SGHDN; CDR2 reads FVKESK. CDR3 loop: CASSPTGPFSYEQYF. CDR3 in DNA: TGTGCCAGCAGCCCGACAGGGCCCTTCTCCTACGAGCAGTACTTC.

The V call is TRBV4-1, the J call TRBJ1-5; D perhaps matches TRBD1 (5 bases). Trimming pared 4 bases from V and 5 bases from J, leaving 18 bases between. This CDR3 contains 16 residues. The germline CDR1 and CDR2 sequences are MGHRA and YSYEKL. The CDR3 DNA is TGCGCCAGCAGCCCCGAAGGGGTGGAGGGGTATCAGCCCCAGCATTTT. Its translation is CASSPEGVEGYQPQHF.

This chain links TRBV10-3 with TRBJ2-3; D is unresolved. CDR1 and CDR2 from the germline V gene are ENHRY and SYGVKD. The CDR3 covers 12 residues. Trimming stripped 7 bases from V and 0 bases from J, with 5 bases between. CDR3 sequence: CAIKTSTDTQYF. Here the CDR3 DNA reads TGTGCCATCAAGACTAGCACAGATACGCAGTATTTT.

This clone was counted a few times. The CDR3 nucleotides are TGTGCCAGCAGCGTAGAAGACCTTCCCTATGGCTACACCTTC. Protein: CASSVEDLPYGYTF. The chain links TRBV9 to TRBJ1-2; unclear D gene. CDR3 length equals 14 residues. Trimming removed 0 bases from V and 4 bases from J, with 10 bases in between. Germline loops: CDR1 SGDLS, CDR2 YYNGEE. Combining the CDR3 with reference TRBV9 and TRBJ1-2 gives the whole variable domain DSGVTQTPKHLITATGQRVTLRCSPRSGDLSVYWYQQSLDQGLQFLIQYYNGEERAKGNILERFSAQQFPDLHSELNLSSLELGDSALYFCASSVEDLPYGYTFGSGTRLTVV.

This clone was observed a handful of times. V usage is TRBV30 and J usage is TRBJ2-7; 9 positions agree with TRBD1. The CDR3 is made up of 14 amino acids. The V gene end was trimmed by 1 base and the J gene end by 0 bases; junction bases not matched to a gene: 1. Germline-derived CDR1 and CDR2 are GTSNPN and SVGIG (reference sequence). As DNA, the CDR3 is TGTGCCTGGAGTGGGACAGGGGTCTCCTACGAGCAGTACTTC. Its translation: CAWSGTGVSYEQYF.

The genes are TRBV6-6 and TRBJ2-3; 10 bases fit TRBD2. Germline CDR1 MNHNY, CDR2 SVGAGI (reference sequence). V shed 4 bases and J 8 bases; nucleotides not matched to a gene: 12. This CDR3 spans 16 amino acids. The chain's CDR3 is CASSSISGGTPGTQYF. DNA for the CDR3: TGTGCCAGCAGTTCCATTAGCGGGGGGACCCCGGGTACGCAGTATTTT.

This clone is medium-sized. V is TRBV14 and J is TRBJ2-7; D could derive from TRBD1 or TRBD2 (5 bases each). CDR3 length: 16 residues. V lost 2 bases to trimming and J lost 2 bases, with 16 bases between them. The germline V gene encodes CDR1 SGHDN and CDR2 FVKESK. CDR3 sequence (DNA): TGTGCCAGCAGCCAACAGAGGGGACGGCAGGCCTACGAGCAGTACTTC. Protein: CASSQQRGRQAYEQYF. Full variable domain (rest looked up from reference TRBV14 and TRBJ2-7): EAGVTQFPSHSVIEKGQTVTLRCDPISGHDNLYWYRRVMGKEIKFLLHFVKESKQDESGMPNNRFLAERTGGTYSTLKVQPAELEDSGVYFCASSQQRGRQAYEQYFGPGTRLTVT.

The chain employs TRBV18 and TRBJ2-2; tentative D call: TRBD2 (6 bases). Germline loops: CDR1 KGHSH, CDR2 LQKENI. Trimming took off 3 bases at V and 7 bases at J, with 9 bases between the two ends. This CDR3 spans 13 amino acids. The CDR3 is CASSPGGSGELFF. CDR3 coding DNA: TGTGCCAGCTCACCCGGAGGGAGCGGGGAGCTGTTTTTT.

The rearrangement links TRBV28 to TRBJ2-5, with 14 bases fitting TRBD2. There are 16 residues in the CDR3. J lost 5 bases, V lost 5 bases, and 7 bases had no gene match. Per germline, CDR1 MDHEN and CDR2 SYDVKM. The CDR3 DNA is TGTGCCAGCAGTATTGGACTAGCGGGGGGCTTTGAGACCCAGTACTTC. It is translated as CASSIGLAGGFETQYF.

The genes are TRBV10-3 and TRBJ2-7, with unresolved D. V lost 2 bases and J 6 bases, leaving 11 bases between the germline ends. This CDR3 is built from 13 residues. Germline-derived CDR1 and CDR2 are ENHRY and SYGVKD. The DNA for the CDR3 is TGTGCCATCAGTGAGGGTGCCCCCGCCGAGCAGTACTTC. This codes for CAISEGAPAEQYF.

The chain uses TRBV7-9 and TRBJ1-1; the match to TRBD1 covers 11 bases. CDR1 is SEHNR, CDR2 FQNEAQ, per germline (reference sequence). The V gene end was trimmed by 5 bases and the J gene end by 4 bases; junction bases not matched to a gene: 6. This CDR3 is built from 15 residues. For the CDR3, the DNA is TGTGCCAGCAGCGCGGACAGGGGGCTGGCCACTGAAGCTTTCTTT. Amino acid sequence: CASSADRGLATEAFF.